Following are 23 T cell receptor beta chains from one sample sequenced in a study of blood T cell repertoires in COVID-19. The protocol was immunoSEQ multiplex PCR, while the TCRdb copy is restricted to in-frame clones and leaves out a portion. The repertoire holds 40,000 to 45,000 clones, approximately 91% seen once, with around 5.3% in the top ten. The source material was peripheral blood. These receptors were collected from a human donor in a cohort sampled during active COVID-19.

In DNA, the CDR3 is TGTGCCACCAGTCCAGGGGGCCCATCCTACAATGAGCAGTTCTTC. Amino acid sequence: CATSPGGPSYNEQFF. The V and J genes are TRBV24-1 and TRBJ2-1; 8 bases are shared with TRBD1. Germline CDR1 reads KGHDR; CDR2 reads SFDVKD. Trimming removed 6 bases from V and 1 base from J; junction bases left unmatched: 4. The CDR3 sequence is 15 residues long.

This chain links TRBV7-3 with TRBJ2-5, with D hard to call. Germline V gene lookup returns CDR1 SGHTA and CDR2 FQGTGA. This CDR3 is built from 14 residues. V dropped 2 bases and J dropped 5 bases, with 12 bases sitting between them. The CDR3 DNA sequence: TGTGCCAGCAGCTTATTCGGTAAAACGGAGACCCAGTACTTC. Translation: CASSLFGKTETQYF.

This chain uses TRBV7-8 with TRBJ2-5; no firm D call. The germline V gene has CDR1 SGHVS and CDR2 FQNEAQ. This CDR3 is built from 15 residues. Trimming took off 4 bases at V and 5 bases at J, with 17 bases between the two ends. CDR3 DNA sequence: TGTGCCAGCAGCTATGAGTGGAGCCCCGGGGAGACCCAGTACTTC. It is translated as CASSYEWSPGETQYF.

V and J are TRBV15 and TRBJ2-2; 9 bases fit TRBD1. V gave up 1 base and J gave up 1 base; unmatched junction bases: 1. The CDR3 has 16 residues. Germline lookup yields CDR1 LNHNV and CDR2 YYDKDF (reference sequence). The CDR3 nucleotides read TGTGCCACCAGCAGAGGGACAGGGGTGAACACCGGGGAGCTGTTTTTT. Translating gives CATSRGTGVNTGELFF.

The chain couples TRBV7-6 to TRBJ1-2, with 9 bases fitting TRBD1. The CDR3 length is 14 residues. V lost 5 bases to trimming and J lost 6 bases; unmatched junction nucleotides: 7. Per the germline V gene, CDR1 is SGHVS and CDR2 is FNYEAQ. This chain's CDR3 is CASSKNTGGNGYTF. The CDR3 DNA reads TGTGCCAGCAGCAAGAATACAGGGGGCAATGGCTACACCTTC.

V gene TRBV5-6 combines with J gene TRBJ2-4; no clear D gene. This CDR3 is 14 amino acids long. Germline CDR1 SGHDT, CDR2 YYEEEE. The ends were cut back, 3 bases at V and 0 bases at J, with 7 bases in the middle. The CDR3 is CASSSVLAKNIQYF. CDR3 sequence (DNA): TGTGCCAGCAGCTCCGTATTAGCCAAAAACATTCAGTACTTC.

CDR3: CASSIPPGVRPQHF. The CDR3 nucleotides are TGTGCCAGTAGTATACCACCTGGTGTGAGGCCCCAGCATTTT. The J gene is TRBJ1-5, the V gene TRBV19; D call uncertain. The CDR3 length is 14 residues. Germline loops: CDR1 LNHDA, CDR2 SQIVND (reference sequence). The V end was cut by 2 bases, the J end by 9 bases, with 14 bases between.

V and J are TRBV29-1 and TRBJ2-1; TRBD1 is a possible D gene (5 bases). CDR1 SQVTM and CDR2 ANQGSEA come from the germline V gene. Trimming removed 6 bases at V and 5 bases at J, with 11 bases between. The CDR3 covers 12 residues. This chain's CDR3 is CSVDDSHNEQFF. The CDR3 DNA follows: TGCAGCGTGGACGACAGTCACAATGAGCAGTTCTTC.

The chain uses TRBV4-3 and TRBJ1-4; 7 bases are shared with TRBD1. Germline-derived CDR1 and CDR2 are LGHNA and YSLEER. With 0 bases clipped from V and 5 bases from J, the junction kept 6 bases outside the gene matches. This CDR3 region has 16 residues. CDR3 bases: TGCGCCAGCAGCCAAGAGTTCGGGACAGCGAATGAAAAACTGTTTTTT. It translates to CASSQEFGTANEKLFF.

The gene calls are TRBV15 and TRBJ2-7; tentative D call: TRBD2 (6 bases). The CDR3 is 14 residues long. The germline gives CDR1 LNHNV, CDR2 YYDKDF (reference sequence). Trimming removed 3 bases at V and 6 bases at J, with 15 bases between. The CDR3 bases are TGTGCCACCAGCAGCTTTGGAGGGGTAGGCGAGCAGTACTTC. Amino acids: CATSSFGGVGEQYF.

This chain joins TRBV5-1 and TRBJ2-1, with D tentatively TRBD1 (5 bases). The CDR3 has 16 residues. Germline V lookup: CDR1 SGHRS, CDR2 YFSETQ. V was trimmed by 1 base and J by 0 bases, leaving 11 bases between them. CDR3 residues: CASSLSRGASYNEQFF. DNA for the CDR3: TGCGCCAGCAGCTTGTCCCGTGGGGCCTCCTACAATGAGCAGTTCTTC.

This sequence joins TRBV2 and TRBJ2-2, with 8 nucleotides matching TRBD1. CDR3 size: 18 residues. Germline V lookup: CDR1 SNHLY, CDR2 FYNNEI. The V segment lost 7 bases and the J segment 0 bases; nucleotides outside the gene matches: 13. CDR3 sequence (DNA): TGTGCCAGCACAGGGGGCCCAGGGCGGTTCGCGAACACCGGGGAGCTGTTTTTT. Its protein product is CASTGGPGRFANTGELFF.

This clone showed up just a few times. V and J are TRBV4-2 and TRBJ1-6, with 7 positions matching TRBD1. The V segment lost 3 bases and the J segment 6 bases; nucleotides outside the gene matches: 5. Germline values: CDR1 LGHNA, CDR2 YNFKEQ. This CDR3 has 15 residues. The CDR3, as DNA: TGTGCCAGCAGCCAGGAGGGGGCGGGTAATTCACCCCTCCACTTT. Translation: CASSQEGAGNSPLHF.

The chain combines TRBV18 with TRBJ2-3; weak D call: TRBD2 (6 bases). Germline values: CDR1 KGHSH, CDR2 LQKENI. V lost 3 bases and J 4 bases, leaving 17 bases between the germline ends. This CDR3 is 16 amino acids long. Here the CDR3 DNA reads TGTGCCAGCTCACCGTTAGGCGGGATTTCGTCAGATACGCAGTATTTT. Translated, it gives CASSPLGGISSDTQYF.

This chain connects TRBV6-5 to TRBJ2-3; 8 nucleotides match TRBD2. CDR1 and CDR2 from the germline V gene are MNHEY and SVGAGI. This CDR3 is 14 amino acids long. J was trimmed by 4 bases and V by 6 bases; bases with no gene match: 6. The DNA for the CDR3 is TGTGCCAGCAGACCAAGCGGGAGCCCAGATACGCAGTATTTT. The encoded protein is CASRPSGSPDTQYF.

The chain joins TRBV4-1 to TRBJ1-2; TRBD1 is a possible D gene (6 bases). There are 14 residues in the CDR3. V lost 3 bases and J 8 bases, leaving 16 bases between the germline ends. Germline V gene data show CDR1 as MGHRA and CDR2 as YSYEKL. The CDR3 spells CASSQIAGAGGYTF. As DNA, the CDR3 is TGCGCCAGCAGCCAGATAGCGGGGGCAGGGGGCTACACCTTC.

This chain links TRBV18 with TRBJ2-7; D remains ambiguous. Trimming left V 5 bases short and J 6 bases short, with 8 bases between. The germline V gene encodes CDR1 KGHSH and CDR2 LQKENI. The CDR3 contains 11 residues. The CDR3 DNA reads TGTGCCAGCTCATCAACGGGCGAGCAGTACTTC. Residues: CASSSTGEQYF.

V gene TRBV28 combines with J gene TRBJ1-2; D uncertain. CDR3 length: 12 residues. Germline assignment: CDR1 MDHEN and CDR2 SYDVKM. The ends were cut back, 3 bases at V and 3 bases at J, with 5 bases in the middle. The CDR3 DNA follows: TGTGCCAGCAGTTTCTTCGACTATGGCTACACCTTC. This sequence encodes CASSFFDYGYTF.

The J gene is TRBJ2-7, the V gene TRBV3-1 (or the pseudogene TRBV3-2); 12 positions match TRBD2. The CDR3 sequence is 16 residues long. Germline V CDR1 and CDR2: LGHDT, YNNKEL (reference sequence). Trimming took 0 bases from V and 6 from J; bases not matched to a gene: 6. The CDR3 DNA follows: TGTGCCAGCAGCCAAGAGTTCCTAGCGGGAGGGCTCGAGCAGTACTTC. Its protein product is CASSQEFLAGGLEQYF.

The chain carries TRBV15 and TRBJ1-5; D is ambiguous. Germline CDR1 LNHNV, CDR2 YYDKDF (reference sequence). CDR3 length equals 14 residues. Trimming took 1 base from V and 3 from J, leaving 7 bases between them. In DNA, the CDR3 is TGTGCCACCAGCAGAGTATCAGACAATCAGCCCCAGCATTTT. Translating it yields CATSRVSDNQPQHF. The variable domain in full, completed from reference TRBV15 and TRBJ1-5, reads DAMVIQNPRYQVTQFGKPVTLSCSQTLNHNVMYWYQQKSSQAPKLLFHYYDKDFNNEADTPDNFQSRRPNTSFCFLDIRSPGLGDTAMYLCATSRVSDNQPQHFGDGTRLSIL.

The rearrangement joins TRBV9 to TRBJ2-1; 10 bases map to TRBD2. The CDR3 spans 13 residues. V was pared by 5 bases and J by 6 bases, with 2 bases of the junction left unmatched. Germline V lookup: CDR1 SGDLS, CDR2 YYNGEE. CDR3 protein: CASRGTSANEQFF. The DNA for the CDR3 is TGTGCCAGCAGAGGGACTAGCGCCAATGAGCAGTTCTTC.

The chain links TRBV7-2 to TRBJ1-2; a weak D match, TRBD1 (6 bases). Germline V gene sequence: CDR1 SGHTA, CDR2 FQGNSA. The V end was cut by 1 base, the J end by 5 bases, with 14 bases between. This CDR3 comprises 15 residues. The CDR3 DNA reads as TGTGCCAGCAGCTTAGGGGGGGGCGTAGTGTATGGCTACACCTTC. It codes for CASSLGGGVVYGYTF.

The chain recombines TRBV15 with TRBJ2-3; 8 bases align to TRBD2. CDR1 and CDR2 from the germline V gene are LNHNV and YYDKDF (reference sequence). J was trimmed by 0 bases and V by 0 bases; bases with no gene match: 8. The CDR3 covers 18 residues. The CDR3 sequence is CATSRDRRERGSTDTQYF. The CDR3 DNA sequence: TGTGCCACCAGCAGAGACAGGAGGGAGCGGGGGAGCACAGATACGCAGTATTTT. Full variable domain (rest looked up from reference TRBV15 and TRBJ2-3): DAMVIQNPRYQVTQFGKPVTLSCSQTLNHNVMYWYQQKSSQAPKLLFHYYDKDFNNEADTPDNFQSRRPNTSFCFLDIRSPGLGDTAMYLCATSRDRRERGSTDTQYFGPGTRLTVL.